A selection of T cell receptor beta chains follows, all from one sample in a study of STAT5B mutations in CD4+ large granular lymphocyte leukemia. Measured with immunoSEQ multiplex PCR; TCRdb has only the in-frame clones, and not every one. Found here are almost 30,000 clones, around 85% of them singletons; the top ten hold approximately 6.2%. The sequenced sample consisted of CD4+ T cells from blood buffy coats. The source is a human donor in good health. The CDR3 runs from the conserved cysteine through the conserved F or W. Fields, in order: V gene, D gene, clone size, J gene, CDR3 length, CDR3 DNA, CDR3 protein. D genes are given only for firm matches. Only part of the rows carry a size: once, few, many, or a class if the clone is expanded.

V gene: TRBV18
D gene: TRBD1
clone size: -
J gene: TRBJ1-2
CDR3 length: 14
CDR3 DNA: TGTGCCAGCTCACTGGGACAGGAGTCCTATGGCTACACCTTC
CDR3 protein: CASSLGQESYGYTF

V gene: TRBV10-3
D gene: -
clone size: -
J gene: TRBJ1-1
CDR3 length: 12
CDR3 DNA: TGTGCCATCAGTGTCGGGAACACTGAAGCTTTCTTT
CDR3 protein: CAISVGNTEAFF

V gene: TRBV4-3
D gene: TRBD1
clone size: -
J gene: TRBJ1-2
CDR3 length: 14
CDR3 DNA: TGCGCCAGCAGCCACGACGGACAGGGGAAAAGCTACACCTTC
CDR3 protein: CASSHDGQGKSYTF

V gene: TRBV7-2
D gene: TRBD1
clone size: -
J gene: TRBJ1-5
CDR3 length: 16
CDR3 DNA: TGTGCCAGCAGCAGAAACCCAGGGGGCGTAGGGCAGCCCCAGCATTTT
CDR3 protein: CASSRNPGGVGQPQHF

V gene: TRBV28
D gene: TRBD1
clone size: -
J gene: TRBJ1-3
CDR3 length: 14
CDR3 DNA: TGTGCCAGCAGTAACACAGGGGTTGGAAACACCATATATTTT
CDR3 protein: CASSNTGVGNTIYF

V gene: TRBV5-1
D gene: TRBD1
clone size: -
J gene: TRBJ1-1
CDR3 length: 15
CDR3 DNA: TGCGCCAGCAGCTTGGCCAGGGGGCCATGGACTGAAGCTTTCTTT
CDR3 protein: CASSLARGPWTEAFF

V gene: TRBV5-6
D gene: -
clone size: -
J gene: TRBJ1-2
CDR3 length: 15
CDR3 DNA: TGTGCCAGCAGCTTGGTCCGGACAGCCAACTATGGCTACACCTTC
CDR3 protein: CASSLVRTANYGYTF

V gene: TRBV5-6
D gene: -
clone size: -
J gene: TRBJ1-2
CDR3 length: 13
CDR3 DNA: TGTGCCAGCAGCGTTAGCAGTACCTATGGCTACACCTTC
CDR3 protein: CASSVSSTYGYTF

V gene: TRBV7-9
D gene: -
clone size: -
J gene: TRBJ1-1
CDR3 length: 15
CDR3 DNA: TGTGCCAGCAGCCCGCTCCGAGGGATGAACACTGAAGCTTTCTTT
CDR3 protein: CASSPLRGMNTEAFF

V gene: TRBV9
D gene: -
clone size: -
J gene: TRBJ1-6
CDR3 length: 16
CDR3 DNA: TGTGCCAGCAGCGTAACGGACCAGGGCGGTAATTCACCCCTCCACTTT
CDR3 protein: CASSVTDQGGNSPLHF

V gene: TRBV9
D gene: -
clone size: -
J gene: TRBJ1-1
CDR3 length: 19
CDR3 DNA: TGTGCCAGCAGCGTAGGGTCAGGGGATTCTTCCCGACCGAACACTGAAGCTTTCTTT
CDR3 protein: CASSVGSGDSSRPNTEAFF

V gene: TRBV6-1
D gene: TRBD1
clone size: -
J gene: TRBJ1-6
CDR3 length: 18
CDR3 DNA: TGTGCCAGCAGTGAGCCGGACAGGGGGATATTTTTCAATTCACCCCTCCACTTT
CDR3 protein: CASSEPDRGIFFNSPLHF

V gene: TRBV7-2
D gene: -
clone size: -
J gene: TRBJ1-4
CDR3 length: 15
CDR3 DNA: TGTGCCAGCAGCTTAGGGGGGACGCCTAATGAAAAACTGTTTTTT
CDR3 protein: CASSLGGTPNEKLFF

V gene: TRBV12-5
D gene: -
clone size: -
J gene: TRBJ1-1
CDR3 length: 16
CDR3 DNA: TGTGCTAGTGGTTCCCTAACCTGGGGGAAAGGCACTGAAGCTTTCTTT
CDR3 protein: CASGSLTWGKGTEAFF

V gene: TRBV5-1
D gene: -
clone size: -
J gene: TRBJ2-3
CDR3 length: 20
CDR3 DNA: TGCGCCAGCAGCTTGGCCGGGGGCGGGGGCCCAGTGTATGGCACAGATACGCAGTATTTT
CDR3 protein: CASSLAGGGGPVYGTDTQYF

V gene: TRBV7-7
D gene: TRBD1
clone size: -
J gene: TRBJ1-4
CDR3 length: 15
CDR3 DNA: TGTGCTAGCAGCCCGGGACAGGGGGCTGGAGAAAAACTGTTTTTT
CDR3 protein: CASSPGQGAGEKLFF

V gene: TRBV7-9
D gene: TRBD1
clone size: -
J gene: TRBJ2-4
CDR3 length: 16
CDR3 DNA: TGTGCCAGCAGCCTACTGGGACAGGGCATCCAAAACATTCAGTACTTC
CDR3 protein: CASSLLGQGIQNIQYF

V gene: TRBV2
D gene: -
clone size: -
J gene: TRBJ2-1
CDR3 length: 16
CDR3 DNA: TGTGCCAGCAGTGACGTAGGGAATAATCGGGGGAATGAGCAGTTCTTC
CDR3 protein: CASSDVGNNRGNEQFF

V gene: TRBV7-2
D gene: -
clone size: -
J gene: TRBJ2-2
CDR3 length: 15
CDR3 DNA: TGTGCCAGCAGCTTAGAAGGGCTGAACACCGGGGAGCTGTTTTTT
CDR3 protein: CASSLEGLNTGELFF

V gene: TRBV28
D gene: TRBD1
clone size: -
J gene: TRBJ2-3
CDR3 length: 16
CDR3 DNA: TGTGCCAGCAGGACTCCGGGACAGGGGGGCTCAGATACGCAGTATTTT
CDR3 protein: CASRTPGQGGSDTQYF

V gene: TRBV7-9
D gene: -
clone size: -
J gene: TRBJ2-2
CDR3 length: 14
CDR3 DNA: TGTGCCAGCAGCTTATTTGGGGGAACCGGGGAGCTGTTTTTT
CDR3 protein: CASSLFGGTGELFF

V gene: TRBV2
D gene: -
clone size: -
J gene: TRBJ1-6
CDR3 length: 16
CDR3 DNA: TGTGCCAGCAGTGAAGCGTCTGGGCAGGGCAACTCACCCCTCCACTTT
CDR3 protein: CASSEASGQGNSPLHF

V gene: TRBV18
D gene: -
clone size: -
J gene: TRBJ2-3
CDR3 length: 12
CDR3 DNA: TGTGCCAGCTCGCAAAGCACAGATACGCAGTATTTT
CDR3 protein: CASSQSTDTQYF

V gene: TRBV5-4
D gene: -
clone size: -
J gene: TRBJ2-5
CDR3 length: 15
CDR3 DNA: TGTGCCAGCAGCTTGGGTAGCGGACCACAAGAGACCCAGTACTTC
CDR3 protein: CASSLGSGPQETQYF

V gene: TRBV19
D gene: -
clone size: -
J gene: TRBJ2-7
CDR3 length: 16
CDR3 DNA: TGTGCCAGTAGTATCCAGGGGCCCCATTTGGAGGGTGAGCAGTACTTC
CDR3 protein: CASSIQGPHLEGEQYF

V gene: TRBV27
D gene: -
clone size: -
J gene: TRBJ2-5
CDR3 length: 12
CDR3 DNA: TGTGCCAGCAGTTTAAAAGGAGAGACCCAGTACTTC
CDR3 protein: CASSLKGETQYF

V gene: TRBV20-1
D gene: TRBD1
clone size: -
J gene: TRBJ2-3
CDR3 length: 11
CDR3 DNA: TGCAGTTCGGACAGGGGGGATACGCAGTATTTT
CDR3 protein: CSSDRGDTQYF

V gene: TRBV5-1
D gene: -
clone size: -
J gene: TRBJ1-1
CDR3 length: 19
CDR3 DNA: TGCGCCAGCAGCTTGGTCTTTCAGGGGCCTAATACCAAGAACACTGAAGCTTTCTTT
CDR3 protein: CASSLVFQGPNTKNTEAFF

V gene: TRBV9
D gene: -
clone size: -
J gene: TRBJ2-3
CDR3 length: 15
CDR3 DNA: TGTGCCAGCAGCGCCAGGGACGAATTCACAGATACGCAGTATTTT
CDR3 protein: CASSARDEFTDTQYF

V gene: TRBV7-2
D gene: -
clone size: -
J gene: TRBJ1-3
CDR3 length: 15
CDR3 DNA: TGTGCCAGCAGCTTAGTTCCAGGGGCAGGAAACACCATATATTTT
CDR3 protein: CASSLVPGAGNTIYF

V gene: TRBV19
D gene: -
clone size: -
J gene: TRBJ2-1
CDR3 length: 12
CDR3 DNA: TGTGCCAGTAGTATCAGGGACAATGAGCAGTTCTTC
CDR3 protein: CASSIRDNEQFF

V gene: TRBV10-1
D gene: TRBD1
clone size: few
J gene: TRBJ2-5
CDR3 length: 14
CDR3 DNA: TGCGCCAGCATAGGAACAGGGGGTGTAGAGACCCAGTACTTC
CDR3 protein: CASIGTGGVETQYF